This T cell receptor (beta chain) was retrieved from a study of somatic mutations in cytotoxic T cells in rheumatoid arthritis. This clone was observed a handful of times. TCRdb's copy holds only in-frame clones and misses some; the assay was immunoSEQ multiplex PCR. Among around 19,000 clones listed, over 60% were seen once. The V segment lost 6 bases and the J segment 3 bases; nucleotides outside the gene matches: 6. CDR1 is LNHDA and CDR2 is SQIVND in the germline V gene (reference sequence). The CDR3 extends over 16 amino acids. Material: CD8+ T cells sorted from blood. The TCR sequence derives from an adult with rheumatoid arthritis. The chain is built from TRBV19 and TRBJ2-1, with 12 bases lining up with TRBD2. The CDR3 region has the DNA TGTGCCAGTAGCCTACTAGCGGGGGGCATCTACAATGAGCAGTTCTTC. This translates into CASSLLAGGIYNEQFF.